This T cell receptor (beta chain) was captured in a study of T cell repertoires in cytomegalovirus infection. About the research overall: It can be stated that public TCR beta signatures indicated CMV infection as well as a matching HLA type.

The study, taken as a whole, reports: Accumulated public TCR beta family frequency recognized individuals carrying CMV together with the relevant HLA. HLA-C-restricted CMV clonotypes gave the most frequent clonotype in two of eight donors.

This clonotype was picked up a small number of times. What it binds is unknown. TCRdb called the reads again in MiXCR, with one record for every CDR3 protein. The profile shows over 150,000 distinct CDR3 sequences, about 15% of them singletons. The origin of this receptor is a human donor in good health (CMV status not recorded). Some clones in this sample may be carry-over from other donors' samples. What was sequenced was CD8+ T cells from PBMCs.

This CDR3 reads CASSLAGGGSDTQYF. CDR3 nucleotides: TGTGCCAGCAGCTTAGCGGGGGGCGGGTCAGATACGCAGTATTTT. V gene TRBV7-2 combines with J gene TRBJ2-3, with D possibly being TRBD1 or TRBD2 (6 bases each). The CDR3 is made up of 15 amino acids. With 0 bases removed from V and 4 bases from J, the gap between germline ends came to 11 bases. CDR1 is SGHTA, CDR2 FQGNSA, per germline.